This TCR beta chain appears in the sequencing data of a study of cytomegalovirus exposure and HLA in healthy donors. The CDR3 totals 16 residues. The V gene's germline CDR1 is MGHRA and CDR2 YSYEKL. J gave up 0 bases and V 3 bases, and 5 bases lay outside the gene matches. Healthy donors of bone marrow made up the group. With respect to this clone: Antigen: not known.

Study-wide findings and caveats: A previous analysis found most TCR beta V segments productive roughly 87% or roughly 30% of the time.

Vbeta (60) and Jbeta (13) primers were used in the PCR. Using immunoSEQ multiplex PCR, the repertoire was profiled, and TCRdb retains in-frame clones only, with some absent. The table includes fewer than 200,000 clones, roughly 80% detected once. Material for sequencing was PBMCs. The receptor's source is a woman aged 18-29 years in good health and CMV-seronegative. V usage is TRBV4-1 and J usage is TRBJ2-1, with 7 bases aligning to TRBD2. CDR3 residues: CASSQTLARSYNEQFF. CDR3 nucleotide sequence: TGCGCCAGCAGCCAGACACTAGCGCGCTCCTACAATGAGCAGTTCTTC.